Below are 24 T cell receptor beta chains sequenced from a single sample in a study of immune evolution from preneoplasia to lung adenocarcinoma. Produced via immunoSEQ multiplex PCR; TCRdb's table is partial and in-frame only. The sample holds 15,000 to 20,000 clones, about 86% seen once. What was sequenced was FFPE invasive lung adenocarcinoma tissue. All receptors come from a person between 70 and 80 years old with invasive lung adenocarcinoma.

The V call is TRBV28, the J call TRBJ1-2, with D uncertain. Germline CDR1 MDHEN, CDR2 SYDVKM. Trimming shortened V by 7 bases and J by 3 bases, and 18 bases separated the two germline ends. CDR3 length equals 15 residues. CDR3 coding DNA: TGTGCCAGCATTGACGTCCCCCCCGCAGACTATGGCTACACCTTC. It translates to CASIDVPPADYGYTF.

The rearrangement joins TRBV2 to TRBJ2-1; TRBD1 aligns across 7 bases. This CDR3 spans 13 amino acids. The V gene's germline CDR1 is SNHLY and CDR2 FYNNEI. V shed 6 bases and J 8 bases; nucleotides not matched to a gene: 7. CDR3 nucleotides: TGTGCCAGCAGACTGACAGGGATCGATGAGCAGTTCTTC. Translated, it gives CASRLTGIDEQFF.

V usage is TRBV28 and J usage is TRBJ2-7; possible D gene TRBD1, 6 bases. V dropped 3 bases and J dropped 2 bases, with 8 bases sitting between them. The germline gives CDR1 MDHEN, CDR2 SYDVKM. The CDR3 totals 13 residues. The CDR3 is CASSLGHTYEQYF. The CDR3 nucleotides read TGTGCCAGCAGTTTGGGACACACCTACGAGCAGTACTTC. Variable domain in full (rest from reference TRBV28 and TRBJ2-7): DVKVTQSSRYLVKRTGEKVFLECVQDMDHENMFWYRQDPGLGLRLIYFSYDVKMKEKGDIPEGYSVSREKKERFSLILESASTNQTSMYLCASSLGHTYEQYFGPGTRLTVT.

This sequence joins TRBV15 and TRBJ1-5, with TRBD1 matching over 9 bases. Unmatched junction bases numbered 9, after V lost 6 bases and J lost 6 bases. Germline V gene sequence: CDR1 LNHNV, CDR2 YYDKDF (reference sequence). The CDR3 is made up of 15 amino acids. The chain's CDR3 is CATRSTGGSGQPQHF. CDR3 coding DNA: TGTGCCACCAGATCGACAGGGGGATCGGGTCAGCCCCAGCATTTT.

This clone was seen only a few times. The chain combines TRBV29-1 with TRBJ2-3, with D perhaps TRBD2 (6 bases). CDR1 is SQVTM and CDR2 is ANQGSEA in the germline V gene. The CDR3 covers 13 residues. The ends were cut back, 4 bases at V and 6 bases at J, with 14 bases in the middle. The CDR3 here is CSVVPQGGDTQYF. CDR3 DNA sequence: TGCAGCGTTGTTCCCCAGGGAGGCGATACGCAGTATTTT.

The count of this clone is one. This chain uses TRBV28 with TRBJ1-4; 8 bases align to TRBD1. CDR1 is MDHEN and CDR2 is SYDVKM in the germline V gene. This CDR3 has 16 amino acids. With 6 bases clipped from V and 5 bases from J, the junction kept 11 bases outside the gene matches. The CDR3 DNA sequence: TGTGCCAGCAGCTCCGGACAGGGCGGATGGAATGAAAAACTGTTTTTT. Residues: CASSSGQGGWNEKLFF.

In this sample, this clone turned up once. The chain joins TRBV6-1 to TRBJ1-2; TRBD1 agrees at 8 bases. The CDR3 runs to 11 residues. Germline loops: CDR1 MNHNS, CDR2 SASEGT. CDR3 amino acids: CGTGQAWGYTF. DNA of the CDR3: TGTGGGACAGGGCAAGCGTGGGGCTACACCTTC.

The CDR3 DNA is TGTGCCTGGAGTGTTTCCCTAGCGGGGGAGGTGGAGCAGTACTTC. This encodes CAWSVSLAGEVEQYF. This rearrangement joins TRBV30 to TRBJ2-7; TRBD2 matches at 10 bases. The J segment lost 7 bases and the V segment lost 0 bases, leaving 9 bases of the junction unmatched. From germline, CDR1 is GTSNPN and CDR2 SVGIG (reference sequence). The CDR3 is 15 residues long.

The genes are TRBV19 and TRBJ1-5, with 7 bases matching TRBD1. The CDR3 contains 17 residues. Germline CDR1 LNHDA, CDR2 SQIVND (reference sequence). The junction had 18 bases not matched to a gene; V was cut back by 10 bases and J by 3 bases. This chain's CDR3 is CATSLDKGGWTNQPQHF. The CDR3 nucleotides are TGTGCCACCTCCCTCGATAAAGGGGGCTGGACCAATCAGCCCCAGCATTTT.

The chain is built from TRBV20-1 and TRBJ1-2; no firm D call. Trimming shortened V by 1 base and J by 6 bases, and 6 bases separated the two germline ends. CDR3 length: 11 amino acids. Germline CDR1 DFQATT, CDR2 SNEGSKA (reference sequence). In DNA form, the CDR3 reads TGCAGTGCTAGAGGGGTCCATGGCTACACCTTC. Its protein product is CSARGVHGYTF.

The CDR3, as DNA: TGTGCCAGCGAGCAGTTGGGTCGAAGAGATACGCAGTATTTT. As protein: CASEQLGRRDTQYF. The rearrangement joins TRBV28 to TRBJ2-3; D is uncertain. Germline V gene data show CDR1 as MDHEN and CDR2 as SYDVKM. There are 14 residues in the CDR3. V was shortened by 8 bases and J by 5 bases, with 17 bases between the two germline ends.

The chain combines TRBV28 with TRBJ1-2, with 8 positions matching TRBD1. CDR1 MDHEN and CDR2 SYDVKM come from the germline V gene. Unmatched junction bases numbered 8, after V lost 3 bases and J lost 8 bases. The CDR3 sequence is 14 residues long. The CDR3 here is CASSLGQAEGGYTF. The CDR3 DNA sequence: TGTGCCAGCAGTTTGGGACAGGCAGAAGGGGGCTACACCTTC.

Concerning this clone itself: At one end, the junction sequence differs from germline, possibly due to a read error. The V gene is TRBV5-4, the J gene TRBJ2-1, with 8 bases fitting TRBD2. Germline V gene data show CDR1 as SGHNT and CDR2 as YYREEE (reference sequence). This CDR3 is 15 amino acids long. CDR3 nucleotide sequence: TGTGCCAGCAGCTTGGAAAGCGGGGGTTCCAATAAGCAGTTCTTC. Amino acid sequence: CASSLESGGSNKQFF.

The chain recombines TRBV11-2 with TRBJ2-1; TRBD2 matches 9 bases. Germline V lookup: CDR1 SGHAT, CDR2 FQNNGV. The ends lost 6 bases at V and 7 bases at J; junction bases unmatched: 4. The CDR3 is made up of 13 amino acids. The CDR3 is CASRAGGENEQFF. The CDR3 DNA reads TGTGCCAGCAGGGCGGGAGGGGAGAATGAGCAGTTCTTC.

The rearrangement links TRBV6-1 to TRBJ2-5; no clear D gene. The CDR3 length is 14 residues. The V end lost 3 bases, the J end lost 3 bases, and 11 bases lay between the germline ends. Germline lookup yields CDR1 MNHNS and CDR2 SASEGT. This CDR3 is CASSDNFGEETQYF. In DNA, the CDR3 is TGTGCCAGCAGTGATAACTTTGGTGAAGAGACCCAGTACTTC.

CDR3 residues: CAISNQETQYF. As DNA, the CDR3 is TGTGCCATCTCCAACCAAGAGACCCAGTACTTC. The chain combines TRBV6-1 with TRBJ2-5; the D is unclear. The V end was cut by 10 bases, the J end by 0 bases, with 6 bases between. Germline V gene data show CDR1 as MNHNS and CDR2 as SASEGT. This CDR3 is 11 amino acids long.

CDR3 amino acids: CSATDSNSNQPQHF. CDR3 in DNA: TGCAGCGCAACGGACAGCAATAGCAATCAGCCCCAGCATTTT. This rearrangement joins TRBV29-1 to TRBJ1-5; D might be TRBD1 (6 bases). The germline V gene encodes CDR1 SQVTM and CDR2 ANQGSEA. Deletions cut 7 bases from V and 0 bases from J, with 13 bases between. This CDR3 spans 14 amino acids.

The chain couples TRBV10-2 to TRBJ2-3; the match to TRBD2 covers 9 bases. CDR3 length: 15 amino acids. V shed 3 bases, J shed 1 base, and the junction held 2 bases outside the gene matches. Germline CDR1 and CDR2: WSHSY and SAAADI. CDR3 DNA sequence: TGCGCCAGCAGTGACAAGCGGGGGGGCACAGATACGCAGTATTTT. Translation: CASSDKRGGTDTQYF.

The J gene is TRBJ2-2, the V gene TRBV11-3, with 9 positions matching TRBD1. The V gene's germline CDR1 is SGHNT and CDR2 YENEEA. Germline trimming cut 0 bases from V and 7 bases from J; bases unmatched to any gene: 15. The CDR3 sequence is 19 residues long. The CDR3 DNA sequence: TGTGCCAGCAGCTTAGATTTCCCGGGACAGGGAACGCGTCTCGGGGAGCTGTTTTTT. Translating it yields CASSLDFPGQGTRLGELFF.

The rearrangement joins TRBV7-9 to TRBJ2-7, with D possibly called TRBD1 or TRBD2 (5 bases each). V lost 0 bases and J lost 4, with 7 bases in between. The CDR3 covers 13 residues. Germline CDR1 reads SEHNR; CDR2 reads FQNEAQ (reference sequence). CDR3 sequence (DNA): TGTGCCAGCAGCTTAGCGGGGGTTTACGAGCAGTACTTC. Its translation is CASSLAGVYEQYF.

The V gene is TRBV28, the J gene TRBJ1-4, with a weak D call TRBD1 (5 bases). There are 16 residues in the CDR3. Germline V CDR1 and CDR2: MDHEN, SYDVKM. V lost 2 bases to trimming and J lost 6 bases, with 16 bases between them. CDR3 region: CASSLRGRGTHEKLFF. CDR3 DNA: TGTGCCAGCAGTTTAAGGGGTAGAGGGACCCATGAAAAACTGTTTTTT.

The rearrangement links TRBV28 to TRBJ1-1; TRBD1 might be the D (6 bases). Germline CDR1 is MDHEN and CDR2 is SYDVKM. Between the trimmed V and J ends, which lost 7 bases and 4 bases, there was a span of 16 bases. The CDR3 has 14 residues. CDR3 loop: CASISPGGRTEAFF. In nucleotides, the CDR3 is TGTGCCAGCATCTCGCCCGGGGGCCGCACTGAAGCTTTCTTT.

The CDR3 DNA reads TGTGCCAGCAGCCTAGACCAAGGACAGGGTAACTATGGCTACACCTTC. Amino acids: CASSLDQGQGNYGYTF. V is TRBV7-2 and J is TRBJ1-2; TRBD1 matches 8 bases. Trimming took 5 bases from V and 1 from J; bases not matched to a gene: 9. The CDR3 is made up of 16 amino acids. Germline V CDR1 and CDR2: SGHTA, FQGNSA. Variable domain in full (rest from reference TRBV7-2 and TRBJ1-2): GAGVSQSPSNKVTEKGKDVELRCDPISGHTALYWYRQSLGQGLEFLIYFQGNSAPDKSGLPSDRFSAERTGGSVSTLTIQRTQQEDSAVYLCASSLDQGQGNYGYTFGSGTRLTVV.

The chain carries TRBV19 and TRBJ1-1; 9 nucleotides match TRBD1. CDR1 and CDR2 (germline): LNHDA, SQIVND (reference sequence). V gave up 5 bases and J gave up 6 bases; unmatched junction bases: 10. This CDR3 spans 15 amino acids. The CDR3: CASSVAGTGRAEAFF. The CDR3 region has the DNA TGTGCCAGTAGTGTCGCCGGGACAGGGAGGGCTGAAGCTTTCTTT.